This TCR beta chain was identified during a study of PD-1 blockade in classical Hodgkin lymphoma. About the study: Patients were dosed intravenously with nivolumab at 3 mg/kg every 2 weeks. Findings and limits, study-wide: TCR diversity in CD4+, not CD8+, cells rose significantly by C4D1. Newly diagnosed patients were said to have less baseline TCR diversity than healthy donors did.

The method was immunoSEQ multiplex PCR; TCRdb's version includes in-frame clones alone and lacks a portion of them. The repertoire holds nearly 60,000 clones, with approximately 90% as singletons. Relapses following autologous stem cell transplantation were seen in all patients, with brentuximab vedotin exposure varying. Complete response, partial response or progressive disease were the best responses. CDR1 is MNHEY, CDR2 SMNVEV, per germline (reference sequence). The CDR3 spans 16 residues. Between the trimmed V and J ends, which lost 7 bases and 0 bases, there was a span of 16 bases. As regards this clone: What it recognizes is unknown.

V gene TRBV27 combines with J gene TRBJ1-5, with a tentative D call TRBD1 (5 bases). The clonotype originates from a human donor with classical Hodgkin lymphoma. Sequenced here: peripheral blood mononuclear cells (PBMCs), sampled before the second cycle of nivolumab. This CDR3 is CASTPAGGASNQPQHF. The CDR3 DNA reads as TGTGCCAGCACTCCTGCGGGGGGAGCTAGCAATCAGCCCCAGCATTTT.